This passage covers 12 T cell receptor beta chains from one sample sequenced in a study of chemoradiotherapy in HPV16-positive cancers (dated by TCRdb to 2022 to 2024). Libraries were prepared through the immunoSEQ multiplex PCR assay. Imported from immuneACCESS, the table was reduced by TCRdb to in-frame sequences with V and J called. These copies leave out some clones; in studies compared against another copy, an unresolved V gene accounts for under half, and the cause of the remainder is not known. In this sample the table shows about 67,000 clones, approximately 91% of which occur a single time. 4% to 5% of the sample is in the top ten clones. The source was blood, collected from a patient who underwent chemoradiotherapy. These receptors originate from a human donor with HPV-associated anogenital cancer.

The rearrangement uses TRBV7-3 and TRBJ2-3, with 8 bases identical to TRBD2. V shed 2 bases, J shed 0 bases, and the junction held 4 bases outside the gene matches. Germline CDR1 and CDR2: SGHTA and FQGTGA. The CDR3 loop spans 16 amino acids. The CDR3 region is CASSLRSGGSTDTQYF. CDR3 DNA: TGTGCCAGCAGCTTACGATCGGGGGGGAGCACAGATACGCAGTATTTT.

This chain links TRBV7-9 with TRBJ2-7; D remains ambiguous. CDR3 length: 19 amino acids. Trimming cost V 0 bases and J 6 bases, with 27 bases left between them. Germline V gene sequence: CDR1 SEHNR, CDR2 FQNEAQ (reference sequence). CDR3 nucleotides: TGTGCCAGCAGCTTAGCGACCCCAAAGATACTCAGTCGTGGCAGCGAGCAGTACTTC. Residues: CASSLATPKILSRGSEQYF.

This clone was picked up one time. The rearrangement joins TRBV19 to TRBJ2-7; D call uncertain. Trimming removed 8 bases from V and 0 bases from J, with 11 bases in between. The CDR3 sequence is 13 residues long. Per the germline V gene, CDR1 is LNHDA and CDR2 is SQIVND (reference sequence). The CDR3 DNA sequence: TGTGCCAGTTCCCCAGCAAGCTCCTACGAGCAGTACTTC. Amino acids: CASSPASSYEQYF.

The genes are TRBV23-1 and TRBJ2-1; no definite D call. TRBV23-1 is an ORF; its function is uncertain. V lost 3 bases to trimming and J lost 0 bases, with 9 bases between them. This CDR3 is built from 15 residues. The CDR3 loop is CASSQDPSSYNEQFF. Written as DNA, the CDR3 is TGCGCCAGCAGTCAGGATCCGAGCTCCTACAATGAGCAGTTCTTC.

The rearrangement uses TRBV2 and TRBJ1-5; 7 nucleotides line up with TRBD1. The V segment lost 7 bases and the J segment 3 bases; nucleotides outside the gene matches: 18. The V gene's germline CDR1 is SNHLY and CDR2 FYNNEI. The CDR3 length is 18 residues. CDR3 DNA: TGTGCCAGCACCCCCCTTGCGACAGGGATGGGTTACAATCAGCCCCAGCATTTT. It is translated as CASTPLATGMGYNQPQHF.

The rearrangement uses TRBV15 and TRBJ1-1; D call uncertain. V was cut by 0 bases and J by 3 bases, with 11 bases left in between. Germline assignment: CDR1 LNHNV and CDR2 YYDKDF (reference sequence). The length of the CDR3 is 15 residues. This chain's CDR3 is CATSRDRVPDTEAFF. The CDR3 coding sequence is TGTGCCACCAGCAGAGATCGGGTCCCGGACACTGAAGCTTTCTTT.

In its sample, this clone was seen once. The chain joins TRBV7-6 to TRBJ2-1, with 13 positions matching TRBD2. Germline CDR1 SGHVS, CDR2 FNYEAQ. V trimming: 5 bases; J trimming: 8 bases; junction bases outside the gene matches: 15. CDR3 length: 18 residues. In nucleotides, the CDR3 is TGTGCCAGCAGCCAAACCTCACTAGCGGGAGGGCCAGAGTATGAGCAGTTCTTC. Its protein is CASSQTSLAGGPEYEQFF.

CDR3 region: CASTRLVLGYEQYF. The CDR3 nucleotides are TGTGCCAGCACTAGACTAGTTCTAGGCTACGAGCAGTACTTC. The V gene is TRBV28, the J gene TRBJ2-5; TRBD2 might be the D (6 bases). The J call may be incorrect, as the DNA end agrees better with TRBJ2-7. Germline-derived CDR1 and CDR2 are MDHEN and SYDVKM. The CDR3 is 14 amino acids.

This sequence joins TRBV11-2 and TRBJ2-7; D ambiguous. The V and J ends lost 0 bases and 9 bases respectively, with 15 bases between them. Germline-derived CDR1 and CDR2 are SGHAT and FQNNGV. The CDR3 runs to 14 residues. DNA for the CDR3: TGTGCCAGCAGCTTAGATTACGACATTGGCGGGCAGTACTTC. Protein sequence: CASSLDYDIGGQYF.

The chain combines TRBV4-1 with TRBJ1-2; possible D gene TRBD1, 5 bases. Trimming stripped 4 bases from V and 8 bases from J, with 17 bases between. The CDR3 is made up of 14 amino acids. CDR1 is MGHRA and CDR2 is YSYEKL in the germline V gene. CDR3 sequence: CASSPSWGERGYTF. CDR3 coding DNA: TGCGCCAGCAGCCCCTCGTGGGGGGAGCGAGGCTACACCTTC.

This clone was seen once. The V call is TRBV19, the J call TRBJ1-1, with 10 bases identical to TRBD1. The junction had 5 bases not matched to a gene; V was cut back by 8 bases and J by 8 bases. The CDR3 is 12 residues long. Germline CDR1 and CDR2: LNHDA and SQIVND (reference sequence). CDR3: CASGRTGGEAFF. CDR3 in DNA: TGTGCCAGTGGACGGACAGGGGGGGAAGCTTTCTTT.

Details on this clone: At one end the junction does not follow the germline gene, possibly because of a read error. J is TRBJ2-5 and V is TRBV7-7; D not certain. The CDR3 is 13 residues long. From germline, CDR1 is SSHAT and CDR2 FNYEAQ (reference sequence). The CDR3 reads CASSLGLGKTQYF. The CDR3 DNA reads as TGTGCTAGCAGCTTGGGGTTGGGGAAGACCCAGTACTTC.